The rows below give T cell receptor beta chains drawn from one sample of a study of T-cell reconstitution after alpha-beta-depleted transplantation in children. TCRdb itself ran the PCR reads through MiXCR, one entry per CDR3 protein. The table has 250,000 to 300,000 distinct CDR3 sequences, roughly a tenth seen once; the top ten hold about 8%. This specimen consisted of PBMCs, obtained before TCRalphabeta/CD19-depleted stem cell transplant. These receptors all come from a boy in the first two years of life with acute myeloid leukemia, due to receive a stem cell transplant. Each CDR3 is given without its conserved first and last residue.

j_gene,v_gene,CDR3aa
TRBJ2-5,TRBV6-1,ASSDRGRGETQY
TRBJ1-5,TRBV6-1,ASSDGGGHQPQH
TRBJ1-6,TRBV10-3,AISDPGRGSGYNSPLH
TRBJ1-2,TRBV29-1,SVGTLYTPNYGYT
TRBJ2-1,TRBV12-3/TRBV12-4,ASSFPKGRAYNEQF
TRBJ2-1,TRBV9,ASSQRSTGTYNEQF
TRBJ2-3,TRBV27,ASSFRDSTDTQY
TRBJ2-7,TRBV27,ASSLGQSTKEQY
TRBJ2-7,TRBV28,ASSSRLVSYEQY
TRBJ1-1,TRBV11-3,ASLGQDTEAF
TRBJ1-1,TRBV7-3,ASSPQVQGQGPNTEAF
TRBJ1-2,TRBV6-1,ASRDREDYGYT
TRBJ2-1,TRBV20-1,SARDRLAGAPEQF
TRBJ2-5,TRBV6-2/TRBV6-3,ASSYLNREREKETQY
TRBJ2-1,TRBV11-2,ASSLGTNNEQF
TRBJ2-1,TRBV5-1,ASSKSGVYEQF
TRBJ2-7,TRBV5-1,ASSASQGPYEQY
TRBJ2-7,TRBV7-2,ASSSTHYEQY
TRBJ2-5,TRBV24-1,ATSDRGQSQETQY
TRBJ2-5,TRBV20-1,SASVRGETQY
TRBJ2-7,TRBV11-2,AIGQGTSYEQY
TRBJ2-7,TRBV28,ASSPTGMTYEQY
TRBJ2-1,TRBV5-6,ASSRPGTGSNEQF
TRBJ2-5,TRBV7-2,ASSLDGLAGGI
TRBJ2-3,TRBV2,ASDKGATDTQY
TRBJ2-3,TRBV7-3,ASSLGGGLPTDTQY
TRBJ2-3,TRBV5-1,ASSLRWADTQY
TRBJ2-7,TRBV12-3/TRBV12-4,ASSSTDLRDEQY
TRBJ2-7,TRBV9,ASSVDPAPVDEQY
TRBJ1-1,TRBV6-5,ASYRGNTEAF
TRBJ2-1,TRBV12-3/TRBV12-4,ASNRGGLANYNEQF
TRBJ2-7,TRBV6-5,ASSYGAGFEQY
TRBJ1-6,TRBV12-3/TRBV12-4,ASGQARNSPLH
TRBJ2-1,TRBV20-1,SARDRQGWGSYNEQF
TRBJ2-1,TRBV5-1,ASSYQYNEQF
TRBJ1-5,TRBV5-6,ASSLGMTGGGNQPQH
TRBJ2-7,TRBV20-1,SARGSTGGNYEQY
TRBJ1-6,TRBV5-6,ASSPRGDSPLH
TRBJ2-2,TRBV28,ASSSLPIGVSNTGELF
TRBJ2-7,TRBV20-1,SARRENYEQY
TRBJ2-7,TRBV11-2,ASSLDWAREQY
TRBJ1-1,TRBV4-2,ASSGTGRAAF
TRBJ2-7,TRBV9,ASSTQDRDPYEQY
TRBJ2-7,TRBV15,ATSRDLVDSGTKEQY
TRBJ1-3,TRBV7-9,ASSLALYPISGNTIY
TRBJ2-5,TRBV27,ASRARGTETQY
TRBJ2-2,TRBV11-2,ASSLESGELF
TRBJ2-7,TRBV29-1,STRQGPFYEQY
TRBJ2-7,TRBV7-8,ASSLRLMGLHYEQY
TRBJ2-7,TRBV15,ATSRDKMGGTLHYEQY
TRBJ2-7,TRBV7-2,ASSLGYGLAGDTYEQY
TRBJ2-3,TRBV7-3,ASSSPRGGARGTQY
TRBJ2-6,TRBV21-1,ASSIRHASLSGANVLT
TRBJ2-5,TRBV12-3/TRBV12-4,ASSWAGGEETQY
TRBJ2-6,TRBV19,ASSPRRAIGGSGANVLT
TRBJ1-6,TRBV27,ASSLGQTFTSPLH
TRBJ2-3,TRBV7-6,ASSTSGLSTDTQY
TRBJ2-2,TRBV12-3/TRBV12-4,ASSPGQAGSGEQF
TRBJ2-2,TRBV7-6,ASSLVSPANTGELF